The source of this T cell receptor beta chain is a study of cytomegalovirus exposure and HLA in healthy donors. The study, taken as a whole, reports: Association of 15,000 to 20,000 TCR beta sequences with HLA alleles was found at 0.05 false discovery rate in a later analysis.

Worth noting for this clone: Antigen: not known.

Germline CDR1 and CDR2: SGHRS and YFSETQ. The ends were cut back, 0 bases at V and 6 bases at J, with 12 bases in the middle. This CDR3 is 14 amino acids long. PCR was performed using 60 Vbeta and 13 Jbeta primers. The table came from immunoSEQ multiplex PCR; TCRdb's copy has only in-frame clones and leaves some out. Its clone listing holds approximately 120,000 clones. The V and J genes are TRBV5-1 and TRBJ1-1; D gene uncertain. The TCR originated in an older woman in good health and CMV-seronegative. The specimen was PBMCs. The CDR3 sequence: CASSLELSSAEAFF. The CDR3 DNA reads TGCGCCAGCAGCTTGGAACTGTCGAGCGCTGAAGCTTTCTTT.